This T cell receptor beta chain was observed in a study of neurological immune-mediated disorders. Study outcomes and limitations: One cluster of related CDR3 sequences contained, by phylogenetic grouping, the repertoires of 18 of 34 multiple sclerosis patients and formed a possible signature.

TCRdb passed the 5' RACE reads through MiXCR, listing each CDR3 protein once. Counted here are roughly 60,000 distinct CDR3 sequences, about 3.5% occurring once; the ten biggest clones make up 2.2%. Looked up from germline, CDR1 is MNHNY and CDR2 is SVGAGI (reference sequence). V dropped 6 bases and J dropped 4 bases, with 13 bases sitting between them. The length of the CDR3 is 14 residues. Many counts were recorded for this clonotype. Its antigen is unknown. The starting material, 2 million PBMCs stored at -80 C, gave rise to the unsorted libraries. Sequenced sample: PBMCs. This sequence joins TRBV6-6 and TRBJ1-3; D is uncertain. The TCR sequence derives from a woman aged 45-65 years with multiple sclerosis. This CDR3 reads CASRINSGGNTIYF. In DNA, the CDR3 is TGTGCCAGCAGGATCAATTCTGGCGGAAACACCATATATTTT.